The 28 T cell receptor beta chains below come from one sample, sequenced in a study of patients and donors after allogeneic stem cell transplantation. A single record per CDR3 protein comes from TCRdb applying MiXCR to the RT-PCR reads. The data show approximately 160,000 distinct CDR3 sequences, with approximately 30% seen just once and 3.2% held by the top ten. The sequenced material came from blood, either unsorted or a sorted T cell fraction (not recorded which). These receptors came from a human donor who was either an allogeneic HSCT recipient or a stem cell or donor lymphocyte infusion donor (not recorded which). It is not recorded whose cells these are; they may come from a transplant donor.

The genes are TRBV5-1 and TRBJ2-1; 11 positions agree with TRBD1. This CDR3 has 15 amino acids. V gave up 4 bases and J gave up 8 bases; unmatched junction bases: 8. The germline V gene has CDR1 SGHRS and CDR2 YFSETQ. In DNA, the CDR3 is TGCGCCAGCAGCCTCCGGGACAGGGGGATCTATGAGCAGTTCTTC. Amino acids: CASSLRDRGIYEQFF.

The chain uses TRBV5-1 and TRBJ2-7, with D possibly called TRBD1 or TRBD2 (6 bases each). Trimming stripped 2 bases from V and 3 bases from J, with 18 bases between. Germline CDR1 is SGHRS and CDR2 is YFSETQ. CDR3 length: 16 amino acids. CDR3 amino acids: CASSFWGAQTYYEQYF. DNA of the CDR3: TGCGCCAGCAGCTTTTGGGGGGCACAGACTTACTACGAGCAGTACTTC.

The chain recombines TRBV20-1 with TRBJ2-7; D gene ambiguous. V dropped 5 bases and J dropped 0 bases, with 11 bases sitting between them. There are 13 residues in the CDR3. Germline CDR1 reads DFQATT; CDR2 reads SNEGSKA (reference sequence). CDR3 protein: CSALLDHSYEQYF. CDR3 DNA: TGCAGTGCTCTGCTGGACCACTCCTACGAGCAGTACTTC.

This chain links TRBV18 with TRBJ2-3; D is perhaps TRBD1 or TRBD2 (5 bases each). The V gene's germline CDR1 is KGHSH and CDR2 LQKENI. The CDR3 has 16 amino acids. Between the trimmed V and J ends, which lost 8 bases and 1 base, there was a span of 19 bases. The CDR3 spells CASRSLWGSGTDTQYF. In DNA, the CDR3 is TGTGCCAGCCGCTCCCTATGGGGGAGCGGCACAGATACGCAGTATTTT.

This clonotype was counted a few times. The chain combines TRBV7-9 with TRBJ1-4; D call uncertain. V gave up 1 base and J gave up 0 bases, with 9 bases separating them. Germline V gene sequence: CDR1 SEHNR, CDR2 FQNEAQ (reference sequence). The CDR3 runs 16 residues. CDR3 amino acids: CASSLDLFSTNEKLFF. The CDR3 DNA reads TGTGCCAGCAGCTTAGATCTCTTTTCAACTAATGAAAAACTGTTTTTT.

The chain is built from TRBV6-2 or TRBV6-3 and TRBJ2-3; tentatively, D is TRBD1 or TRBD2 (6 bases each). Trimming removed 7 bases at V and 2 bases at J, with 13 bases between. The CDR3 totals 14 residues. From germline, CDR1 is MNHEY and CDR2 SVGEGT. The CDR3 DNA reads TGTGCCAGCACTTGGGGGGCGCCCACAGATACGCAGTATTTT. The encoded protein is CASTWGAPTDTQYF.

Ten or more counts support this clonotype. The chain uses TRBV7-3 and TRBJ1-1; D gene unclear. The V end was cut by 5 bases, the J end by 2 bases, with 9 bases between. This CDR3 contains 13 residues. Per the germline V gene, CDR1 is SGHTA and CDR2 is FQGTGA. In nucleotides, the CDR3 is TGTGCCAGCAGCCGGAATGGTAACACTGAAGCTTTCTTT. The encoded protein is CASSRNGNTEAFF. The entire variable domain, with the rest obtained from reference TRBV7-3 and TRBJ1-1, is as follows: GAGVSQTPSNKVTEKGKYVELRCDPISGHTALYWYRQSLGQGPEFLIYFQGTGAADDSGLPNDRFFAVRPEGSVSTLKIQRTERGDSAVYLCASSRNGNTEAFFGQGTRLTVV.

The chain employs TRBV9 and TRBJ2-1, with TRBD2 matching over 10 bases. Germline assignment: CDR1 SGDLS and CDR2 YYNGEE. This CDR3 has 15 amino acids. V was pared by 3 bases and J by 3 bases, with 3 bases of the junction left unmatched. As DNA, the CDR3 is TGTGCCAGCAGCGCTAGCGGGAGCGTCTACAATGAGCAGTTCTTC. It encodes CASSASGSVYNEQFF.

The CDR3 DNA reads as TGTGCCAGCAGCCCCCAGGGGACTAGCCTGACGGATACGCAGTATTTT. It translates to CASSPQGTSLTDTQYF. The chain joins TRBV3-1 to TRBJ2-3; 9 bases line up with TRBD2. This CDR3 contains 16 residues. V shed 4 bases and J 6 bases; nucleotides not matched to a gene: 11. Germline V gives CDR1 LGHDT, CDR2 YNNKEL (reference sequence).

In this sample, this clonotype turned up a few times. The rearrangement links TRBV5-1 to TRBJ1-2; tentative D call: TRBD1 (6 bases). V lost 0 bases and J lost 0, with 6 bases in between. Germline-derived CDR1 and CDR2 are SGHRS and YFSETQ. The CDR3 has 14 residues. CDR3 residues: CASSLEGANYGYTF. The CDR3 region has the DNA TGCGCCAGCAGCTTGGAGGGGGCTAACTATGGCTACACCTTC.

This clonotype appeared a few times. The V gene is TRBV6-2 or TRBV6-3, the J gene TRBJ2-4, with 7 bases aligning to TRBD1. CDR1 MNHEY and CDR2 SVGEGT come from the germline V gene. Losses at the gene ends were 2 bases for V and 0 bases for J; bases not matched to a gene: 10. CDR3 length: 18 amino acids. DNA of the CDR3: TGTGCCAGCAGTTACAGCTCCGGGACAGCATTAGCCAAAAACATTCAGTACTTC. Its translation: CASSYSSGTALAKNIQYF.

There are many counts of this clonotype. J is TRBJ1-2 and V is TRBV5-1; D remains ambiguous. V gave up 0 bases and J gave up 0 bases, with 9 bases separating them. CDR3 length: 15 amino acids. Germline CDR1 SGHRS, CDR2 YFSETQ. The CDR3 DNA follows: TGCGCCAGCAGCTTGGCAGCAGGAGCTAACTATGGCTACACCTTC. It codes for CASSLAAGANYGYTF.

Notes on this clonotype: Being one base from a much bigger clone, this may be a read error. The chain combines TRBV6-2 or TRBV6-3 with TRBJ2-1, with 7 bases fitting TRBD1. This CDR3 is built from 14 residues. Germline-derived CDR1 and CDR2 are MNHEY and SVGEGT. In nucleotides, the CDR3 is TGTGCCAGCAGTTACCAGGGGGTCTACAAAGAGCAGTTCTTC. Translating it yields CASSYQGVYKEQFF.

The chain has TRBV20-1 and TRBJ2-1; a possible D gene is TRBD2 (7 bases). The CDR3 runs 15 residues. Looked up from germline, CDR1 is DFQATT and CDR2 is SNEGSKA (reference sequence). V dropped 6 bases and J dropped 1 base, with 16 bases sitting between them. CDR3 sequence: CSAPKGGVSYNEQFF. For the CDR3, the DNA is TGCAGTGCCCCAAAAGGGGGGGTGTCCTACAATGAGCAGTTCTTC.

The chain uses TRBV20-1 and TRBJ1-5; the D gene is possibly TRBD1 (6 bases). The CDR3 totals 14 residues. The germline V gene has CDR1 DFQATT and CDR2 SNEGSKA (reference sequence). The V end lost 5 bases, the J end lost 2 bases, and 13 bases lay between the germline ends. The CDR3 reads CSADVGGGNQPQHF. In nucleotides, the CDR3 is TGCAGTGCTGACGTAGGGGGGGGCAATCAGCCCCAGCATTTT.

The chain is built from TRBV28 and TRBJ1-5; D unresolved. The CDR3 extends over 14 amino acids. Trimming pared 6 bases from V and 7 bases from J, leaving 16 bases between. Germline V CDR1 and CDR2: MDHEN, SYDVKM. The CDR3 spells CASRPGGSGQPQHF. The CDR3, as DNA: TGTGCCAGCAGACCCGGTGGCAGCGGGCAGCCCCAGCATTTT.

The chain couples TRBV7-9 to TRBJ2-5; unclear D gene. V was trimmed by 3 bases and J by 2 bases, leaving 7 bases between them. The CDR3 spans 13 residues. Looked up from germline, CDR1 is SEHNR and CDR2 is FQNEAQ (reference sequence). CDR3 nucleotides: TGTGCCAGCAGCTTGTGGCAACAAGAGACCCAGTACTTC. Protein product: CASSLWQQETQYF.

The chain carries TRBV20-1 and TRBJ2-1; 8 bases line up with TRBD1. V lost 1 base to trimming and J lost 5 bases; unmatched junction nucleotides: 7. This CDR3 region has 15 residues. Germline CDR1 DFQATT, CDR2 SNEGSKA (reference sequence). The CDR3 DNA reads TGCAGTGCTAGAGTCCTTCAGGGGGCGCACAATGAGCAGTTCTTC. Protein product: CSARVLQGAHNEQFF.

CDR3 sequence (DNA): TGTGCCAGCAGCTTAGGTGGGGCAGGGTTAAAAAACATTCAGTACTTC. It is translated as CASSLGGAGLKNIQYF. The chain recombines TRBV7-6 with TRBJ2-4, with a possible D match to TRBD1 (5 bases). Trimming removed 1 base at V and 4 bases at J, with 14 bases between. The V gene's germline CDR1 is SGHVS and CDR2 FNYEAQ. The CDR3 consists of 16 residues.

This clonotype came up a few times. The chain has TRBV15 and TRBJ1-2; D remains ambiguous. This CDR3 has 16 residues. Deletions cut 1 base from V and 6 bases from J, with 18 bases between. Germline values: CDR1 LNHNV, CDR2 YYDKDF (reference sequence). This CDR3 reads CATSRAAPGVRNGYTF. In DNA form, the CDR3 reads TGTGCCACCAGCAGAGCCGCACCGGGCGTGAGGAATGGCTACACCTTC.

This clonotype was counted between two and nine times. The chain recombines TRBV4-3 with TRBJ1-2, with TRBD1 matching 7 bases. V lost 3 bases and J lost 3; bases outside the gene matches: 7. Germline lookup yields CDR1 LGHNA and CDR2 YSLEER. CDR3 length: 15 residues. The CDR3 DNA follows: TGCGCCAGCAGCCAGCGTAACCAGGGGGACTATGGCTACACCTTC. The encoded protein is CASSQRNQGDYGYTF.

This clonotype has a handful of counts. The genes are TRBV10-3 and TRBJ2-3; TRBD2 matches at 7 bases. Germline CDR1 ENHRY, CDR2 SYGVKD. The CDR3 is made up of 18 amino acids. V dropped 7 bases and J dropped 2; count of bases not matched to a gene: 18. The CDR3 loop reads CAITGFIPPAGDTDTQYF. The CDR3 DNA is TGTGCCATCACGGGTTTTATTCCGCCGGCGGGAGACACAGATACGCAGTATTTT.

This clonotype appeared once. This chain connects TRBV7-2 to TRBJ1-1; no reliable D call. CDR3 size: 14 residues. V shed 0 bases and J shed 8 bases, with 13 bases lying between them. Looked up from germline, CDR1 is SGHTA and CDR2 is FQGNSA. CDR3 residues: CASSLASMNREAFF. CDR3 nucleotide sequence: TGTGCCAGCAGCTTAGCGAGCATGAACAGAGAAGCTTTCTTT.

The chain combines TRBV20-1 with TRBJ2-2, with TRBD2 identical over 7 bases. CDR1 is DFQATT and CDR2 is SNEGSKA in the germline V gene (reference sequence). The V segment lost 5 bases and the J segment 0 bases; nucleotides outside the gene matches: 3. The CDR3 covers 14 residues. The CDR3 coding sequence is TGCAGTGCTGGGACTAACCCGAACACCGGGGAGCTGTTTTTT. It translates to CSAGTNPNTGELFF.

The V and J genes are TRBV4-2 and TRBJ2-3, with D perhaps TRBD1 or TRBD2 (5 bases each). Per the germline V gene, CDR1 is LGHNA and CDR2 is YNFKEQ. The CDR3 has 15 residues. Deletions cut 6 bases from V and 1 base from J, with 14 bases between. In nucleotides, the CDR3 is TGTGCCAGCAGTCTCGGGACCGCTCGCACAGATACGCAGTATTTT. This gives the protein CASSLGTARTDTQYF.

V is TRBV4-3 and J is TRBJ1-2, with D hard to call. Looked up from germline, CDR1 is LGHNA and CDR2 is YSLEER. The CDR3 consists of 13 residues. The V gene lost 0 bases and the J gene lost 6 bases, with 8 bases spanning the gap. This CDR3 reads CASSQDRRDGYTF. The CDR3 coding sequence is TGCGCCAGCAGCCAAGATAGGAGGGATGGCTACACCTTC.

This clonotype was seen only once. The chain is built from TRBV6-5 and TRBJ2-3; D unclear. The CDR3 runs 13 residues. Germline CDR1 reads MNHEY; CDR2 reads SVGAGI. V dropped 4 bases and J dropped 5 bases, with 10 bases sitting between them. The CDR3, as DNA: TGTGCCAGCAGTTTAACAGTGGAAGATACGCAGTATTTT. This translates into CASSLTVEDTQYF.

This clonotype occurred many times. This chain links TRBV15 with TRBJ1-5; D gene ambiguous. The length of the CDR3 is 15 residues. From germline, CDR1 is LNHNV and CDR2 YYDKDF (reference sequence). V was trimmed by 0 bases and J by 6 bases, leaving 12 bases between them. Written as DNA, the CDR3 is TGTGCCACCAGCAGAGATCACGGGTTACTTCAGCCCCAGCATTTT. It codes for CATSRDHGLLQPQHF.